The T cell receptor (beta chain) described here comes from a study of cytomegalovirus exposure and HLA in healthy donors. Study details: The 100 to 150 validation repertoires and the roughly 690 first-cohort repertoires shared a platform, a later analysis reported. Study-level points and caveats: The classifier reportedly diagnosed cytomegalovirus status with high sensitivity and specificity.

Concerning this clone itself: What it binds is unknown.

The protocol was immunoSEQ multiplex PCR, while the TCRdb copy is restricted to in-frame clones and leaves out a portion. Among about 79,000 clones listed, 80% to 95% were seen once. What was sequenced was PBMCs. The receptor comes from a woman between 25 and 40 years old in good health and CMV-seronegative.

CDR3 coding DNA: TGTGCCAGCAGCCCCGCACGGACAGGGAACTACGAGCAGTACTTC. Its translation is CASSPARTGNYEQYF. The chain links TRBV7-9 to TRBJ2-7; TRBD1 matches 8 bases. V dropped 5 bases and J dropped 3; count of bases not matched to a gene: 9. This CDR3 has 15 residues. Germline-derived CDR1 and CDR2 are SEHNR and FQNEAQ (reference sequence).